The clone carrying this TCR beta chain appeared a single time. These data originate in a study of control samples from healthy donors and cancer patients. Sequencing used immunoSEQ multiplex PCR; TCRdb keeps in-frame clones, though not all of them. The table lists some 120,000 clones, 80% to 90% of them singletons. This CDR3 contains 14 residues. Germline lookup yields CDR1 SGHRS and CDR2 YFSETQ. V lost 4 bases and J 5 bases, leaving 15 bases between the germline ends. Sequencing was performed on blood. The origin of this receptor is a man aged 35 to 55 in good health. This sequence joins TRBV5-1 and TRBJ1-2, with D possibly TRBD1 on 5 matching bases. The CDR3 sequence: CASSPGTDDYGYTF. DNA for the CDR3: TGCGCCAGCAGCCCCGGGACTGATGATTATGGCTACACCTTC.